These T cell receptor beta chains were read from a single sample in a study of shared clonotypes between healthy human individuals. Data came from immunoSEQ multiplex PCR; TCRdb stores just in-frame clones and leaves some out. The sample includes fewer than 500,000 clones, about 79% seen only once; the top ten take around 13%. What was sequenced was PBMCs. These receptors all come from a woman aged 40 to 50 in good health. Some clones in this sample may be carry-over from other donors' samples. CDR3s include the opening cysteine and the closing phenylalanine or tryptophan. The D gene is left open where the match is weak.

d_call j_call cdr3_length v_call cdr3_aa cdr3_nt
. TRBJ1-4 13 TRBV28 CASYDRANEKLFF TGTGCCAGTTACGACAGAGCTAATGAAAAACTGTTTTTT
TRBD1 TRBJ2-7 14 TRBV19 CASSDRVGTYEQYF TGTGCCAGTAGCGACAGGGTAGGGACCTACGAGCAGTACTTC
TRBD2 TRBJ2-1 15 TRBV5-4 CASSTGGGRYNEQFF TGTGCCAGCAGCACGGGGGGCGGGAGGTACAATGAGCAGTTCTTC
. TRBJ2-4 13 TRBV6-1 CASSGFDGDIQYF TGTGCCAGCAGCGGGTTCGACGGGGACATTCAGTACTTC
. TRBJ1-1 15 TRBV7-3 CASSARGGANTEAFF TGTGCCAGCAGCGCCCGTGGGGGAGCGAACACTGAAGCTTTCTTT
TRBD2 TRBJ2-7 16 TRBV28 CASTTSGTRVADEQYF TGTGCCAGCACAACTAGCGGGACTAGGGTCGCCGACGAGCAGTACTTC
. TRBJ2-3 15 TRBV12-5 CASAPLSGWADTQYF TGTGCTAGTGCTCCCCTCAGTGGATGGGCAGATACGCAGTATTTT
TRBD2 TRBJ2-5 13 TRBV29-1 CSVEAGRGETQYF TGCAGCGTTGAGGCAGGGAGGGGAGAGACCCAGTACTTC
. TRBJ2-2 15 TRBV7-2 CASSSVGARTGELFF TGTGCCAGCAGCTCCGTTGGGGCAAGGACCGGGGAGCTGTTTTTT
TRBD2 TRBJ2-7 15 TRBV5-8 CASSWVGTSGRPQYF TGTGCCAGCAGCTGGGTGGGGACTAGCGGGAGACCCCAGTACTTC
. TRBJ2-5 15 TRBV7-8 CASSLVSGAQETQYF TGTGCCAGCAGCTTAGTTTCGGGGGCCCAAGAGACCCAGTACTTC